The 14 T cell receptor beta chains reported below all come from one sample, sequenced in a study of OX40 agonist ivuxolimab in advanced cancers. Sequencing used immunoSEQ multiplex PCR; TCRdb keeps in-frame clones, though not all of them. The sample has about 90,000 clones; 85% to 90% are singletons. This specimen consisted of CD4+ or CD8+ T cells sorted from blood, obtained in a trial of the OX40 agonist ivuxolimab. Receptors were obtained from an adult with an advanced solid tumor such as melanoma, head and neck, liver or kidney cancer.

The chain uses TRBV28 and TRBJ2-1, with 7 bases fitting TRBD1. CDR3 length equals 17 residues. Losses at the gene ends were 5 bases for V and 0 bases for J; bases not matched to a gene: 10. Germline V gene sequence: CDR1 MDHEN, CDR2 SYDVKM. CDR3 protein: CASSPLPGTASYNEQFF. The CDR3, as DNA: TGTGCCAGCAGTCCCCTCCCAGGGACAGCCTCCTACAATGAGCAGTTCTTC.

The chain joins TRBV4-2 to TRBJ2-2; a possible D gene is TRBD2 (5 bases). Per the germline V gene, CDR1 is LGHNA and CDR2 is YNFKEQ. The CDR3 is 16 residues long. The V and J ends lost 5 bases and 2 bases respectively, with 15 bases between them. The CDR3: CASSGWMEDNTGELFF. CDR3 sequence (DNA): TGTGCCAGCAGCGGCTGGATGGAGGACAACACCGGGGAGCTGTTTTTT.

This clone showed up just once. V usage is TRBV4-1 and J usage is TRBJ2-5, with no clear D. This CDR3 is 12 amino acids long. Looked up from germline, CDR1 is MGHRA and CDR2 is YSYEKL. The V end was cut by 0 bases, the J end by 4 bases, with 3 bases between. The CDR3 reads CASSQDRETQYF. The CDR3 DNA sequence: TGCGCCAGCAGCCAAGATCGAGAGACCCAGTACTTC.

V usage is TRBV30 and J usage is TRBJ2-5; D is undetermined. In germline, CDR1 is GTSNPN, CDR2 SVGIG (reference sequence). There are 13 residues in the CDR3. V lost 3 bases and J 5 bases, leaving 13 bases between the germline ends. CDR3 sequence reads: CAWSPDQRETQYF. CDR3 coding DNA: TGTGCCTGGAGCCCCGACCAGAGGGAGACCCAGTACTTC.

This chain joins TRBV7-8 and TRBJ2-5; D is unresolved. Per the germline V gene, CDR1 is SGHVS and CDR2 is FQNEAQ. The CDR3 length is 17 residues. The ends were cut back, 5 bases at V and 2 bases at J, with 21 bases in the middle. The CDR3 is CASSPLASVNRQETQYF. CDR3 DNA sequence: TGTGCCAGCAGCCCATTAGCTTCGGTCAACCGTCAAGAGACCCAGTACTTC.

This chain uses TRBV11-3 with TRBJ1-1, with 9 bases lining up with TRBD1. The germline V gene has CDR1 SGHNT and CDR2 YENEEA. Unmatched junction bases numbered 12, after V lost 7 bases and J lost 6 bases. CDR3 length equals 15 residues. The DNA of the CDR3 is TGTGCCAGCAACCGGGACAGGGCCTCAACCTCTGAAGCTTTCTTT. It translates to CASNRDRASTSEAFF.

The chain combines TRBV27 with TRBJ2-1; a weak D match, TRBD2 (5 bases). This CDR3 has 12 residues. V shed 8 bases and J shed 6 bases, with 11 bases lying between them. CDR1 is MNHEY, CDR2 SMNVEV, per germline (reference sequence). CDR3 bases: TGTGCCAGCTCCCCGGGGAGCAATGAGCAGTTCTTC. Protein sequence: CASSPGSNEQFF.

The J gene is TRBJ2-1, the V gene TRBV29-1; 13 bases match TRBD2. J lost 4 bases, V lost 3 bases, and 3 bases had no gene match. The germline gives CDR1 SQVTM, CDR2 ANQGSEA. This CDR3 has 15 residues. The CDR3 loop reads CSVEWTSGSYNEQFF. The CDR3 region has the DNA TGCAGCGTTGAGTGGACTAGCGGGAGTTACAATGAGCAGTTCTTC.

V usage is TRBV5-6 and J usage is TRBJ2-2; TRBD1 matches 8 bases. The CDR3 consists of 15 residues. Germline V lookup: CDR1 SGHDT, CDR2 YYEEEE. The V gene end was trimmed by 0 bases and the J gene end by 7 bases; junction bases not matched to a gene: 5. DNA for the CDR3: TGTGCCAGCAGCTTGGGAGGACAGGGAGTCGGGGAGCTGTTTTTT. It translates to CASSLGGQGVGELFF.

J is TRBJ2-3 and V is TRBV14; no reliable D call. The germline CDR1 and CDR2 sequences are SGHDN and FVKESK. This CDR3 has 12 residues. The V gene lost 0 bases and the J gene lost 7 bases, with 5 bases spanning the gap. CDR3 sequence: CASSQDAHTQYF. CDR3 coding DNA: TGTGCCAGCAGCCAAGATGCCCATACGCAGTATTTT.

This clone was recorded once. The chain uses TRBV29-1 and TRBJ1-2, with a possible D match to TRBD1 (5 bases). V lost 4 bases and J 8 bases, leaving 11 bases between the germline ends. Germline V gene lookup returns CDR1 SQVTM and CDR2 ANQGSEA. The CDR3 is 11 residues long. The CDR3 loop is CSVGRVGGYTF. CDR3 sequence (DNA): TGCAGCGTTGGCAGGGTGGGGGGCTACACCTTC.

This clone was found once. The chain joins TRBV6-6 to TRBJ2-7, with D maybe TRBD1 (7 bases). CDR1 is MNHNY and CDR2 is SVGAGI in the germline V gene (reference sequence). V gave up 2 bases and J gave up 3 bases, with 14 bases separating them. The CDR3 extends over 15 amino acids. In nucleotides, the CDR3 is TGTGCCAGCAGTTACCTAACAGGGGAGGTCTACGAGCAGTACTTC. The encoded protein is CASSYLTGEVYEQYF.

The chain employs TRBV7-9 and TRBJ2-7; D call uncertain. CDR3 length equals 12 residues. Germline CDR1 reads SEHNR; CDR2 reads FQNEAQ (reference sequence). With 7 bases removed from V and 5 bases from J, the gap between germline ends came to 12 bases. CDR3 coding DNA: TGTGCCAGCAACTCTGGACGGGACGAGCAGTACTTC. It codes for CASNSGRDEQYF.

This chain uses TRBV11-3 with TRBJ2-7; 7 bases align to TRBD1. CDR1 SGHNT and CDR2 YENEEA come from the germline V gene. This CDR3 has 17 amino acids. After removal of 1 base from V and 2 bases from J, the junction contained 11 bases not matched to a gene. The CDR3 loop reads CASSLGPTTGIPYEQYF. The CDR3 nucleotides are TGTGCCAGCAGCTTAGGCCCGACGACAGGGATCCCCTACGAGCAGTACTTC.